Given below is one TCR beta chain in context. The data derive from a study of control samples from healthy donors and cancer patients. Germline assignment: CDR1 SGHDT and CDR2 YYEEEE. The ends were cut back, 8 bases at V and 4 bases at J, with 13 bases in the middle. The CDR3 totals 12 residues. TCRdb's copy holds only in-frame clones and misses some; the assay was immunoSEQ multiplex PCR. The table records some 130,000 clones, about 92% of them present only once. The sample taken for sequencing was PBMCs. The clonotype was recovered from a man aged 50 or older with head and neck cancer. The J gene is TRBJ2-7, the V gene TRBV5-6; weak D call: TRBD2 (6 bases). CDR3 sequence (DNA): TGTGCCAGTTCCCGGGGGAATTACGAGCAGTACTTC. Its translation: CASSRGNYEQYF.